Listed below are T cell receptor beta chains from one sample, sequenced in a study of identical twins. Via MiXCR, TCRdb re-called the 5' RACE reads, giving one row per CDR3 protein. The sample carries more than 200,000 distinct CDR3 sequences, around 15% recorded once. Sequenced material: memory (CD45RO+) T cells sorted from blood. Receptor source: a young woman in good health. CDR3s include the opening cysteine and the closing phenylalanine or tryptophan. The D gene is left open where the match is weak. The size entry is marked missing in some rows and otherwise reads once, few, many or a size class.

v_gene	abundance	j_gene	d_gene	CDR3nt	CDR3aa
TRBV19	few	TRBJ1-2	TRBD1	TGTGCCACCAGAACGAGCAGGGGGAAGGTTGGCTACACCTTC	CATRTSRGKVGYTF
TRBV4-2	once	TRBJ2-3	TRBD2	TGTGCCAGCAGCCATGCTAGCGGGACCGCCACAGATACGCAGTATTTT	CASSHASGTATDTQYF
TRBV20-1	-	TRBJ2-7	TRBD1	TGCAGTGCTAGAGATCAGGGGGCCTCCTACGAGCAGTACTTC	CSARDQGASYEQYF
TRBV12-3/TRBV12-4	-	TRBJ1-2	-	TGTGCCAGCAGTTCTGGGTGGGGCTACACCTTC	CASSSGWGYTF
TRBV3-1	many	TRBJ2-7	-	TGTGCCAGCAGCCAAGGGAGGGGCGAGCAGTACTTC	CASSQGRGEQYF
TRBV5-6	-	TRBJ2-7	TRBD1	TGTGCCAGCAGCCGCCGGGACAGGGGATACGAGCAGTACTTC	CASSRRDRGYEQYF
TRBV6-1	-	TRBJ2-7	TRBD1	TGTGCCAGCAGCCTCCTGACAGGGAGTTACGAGCAATACTTC	CASSLLTGSYEQYF
TRBV29-1	-	TRBJ2-7	-	TGCAGCGTGACAGCGCAAACCTACGAGCAGTACTTC	CSVTAQTYEQYF
TRBV2	many	TRBJ1-1	-	TGTGCCAGCCGTGTAACAGGGAAAGGTGGAGAGGCTTTCTTT	CASRVTGKGGEAFF
TRBV12-3/TRBV12-4	-	TRBJ1-5	-	TGTGCCAGCAGTCGCCGTATGAATCAGCCCCAGCATTTT	CASSRRMNQPQHF
TRBV5-6	-	TRBJ2-1	TRBD2	TGTGCCAGCAGCTTGCGTCCGTGGCGGGGGGGCCGATCCTACAATGAGCAGTTCTTC	CASSLRPWRGGRSYNEQFF
TRBV5-1	-	TRBJ1-2	-	TGCGCCAGCAGCTCTACAGGGTCCAATTCTTATGGCTACACCTTC	CASSSTGSNSYGYTF
TRBV20-1	many	TRBJ1-5	-	TGCAGTGCTAGAATGTCGGGAGATCAGCCCCAGCATTTT	CSARMSGDQPQHF
TRBV28	few	TRBJ2-1	TRBD2	TGTGCCAGCAGTAGAATAGCGGGGAGCTCCTACAATGAGCAGTTCTTC	CASSRIAGSSYNEQFF
TRBV20-1	-	TRBJ2-7	TRBD2	TGCAGTGCTAGCGGGAGGTTCCCCTACGAGCAGTACTTC	CSASGRFPYEQYF
TRBV5-1	few	TRBJ2-2	TRBD1	TGCGCCAGCAGGAAGGTTTCCGGGACAGGGATCACCGGGGAGCTGTTTTTT	CASRKVSGTGITGELFF
TRBV20-1	few	TRBJ2-7	-	TGCAGTGCTTCCGCGGGGGGGACAGGGCTCCACGAGCAGTACTTC	CSASAGGTGLHEQYF
TRBV6-1	-	TRBJ1-2	-	TGTGCCAGCAGCGGATCCATACACTCTGGCTACACCTTC	CASSGSIHSGYTF
TRBV20-1	few	TRBJ2-3	TRBD1	TGCAGTGTTCTTGACCGGGACAGGGGGCGAGATACGCAGTATTTT	CSVLDRDRGRDTQYF
TRBV7-3	-	TRBJ2-7	TRBD2	TGTGCCAGCAGCCCGGTCTCGGGGGGTTACGAGCAGTACTTC	CASSPVSGGYEQYF
TRBV10-2	few	TRBJ2-5	TRBD2	TGCGCCAGCAGTTTCACTGCCGGGACTAGCGGGTTTCTACAAGAGACCCAGTACTTC	CASSFTAGTSGFLQETQYF
TRBV3-1	few	TRBJ1-1	-	TGTGCCAGCAGCCCTATGCGCAGGGACACTGAAGCTTTCTTT	CASSPMRRDTEAFF
TRBV7-3	-	TRBJ1-1	-	TGTGCCAGCAGCTTATCAGGGGTGGTAGGGGCTGAAGCTTTCTTT	CASSLSGVVGAEAFF
TRBV20-1	once	TRBJ2-2	TRBD1	TGCAGGGCAGACAGGGACAACACCGGGGAGCTGTTTTTT	CRADRDNTGELFF
TRBV5-1	-	TRBJ2-1	-	TGCGCCAGCAGCTTGCAAGGGACGGACAATGAGCAGTTCTTC	CASSLQGTDNEQFF
TRBV20-1	-	TRBJ1-5	TRBD1	TGCAGTGTCAATAGAGGGGGCGCGGGACAGCCCCAGCATTTT	CSVNRGGAGQPQHF